This T cell receptor beta chain stems from a study of identical twins. TCRdb reprocessed the 5' RACE reads via MiXCR and lists one record per CDR3 protein. The repertoire holds roughly 240,000 distinct CDR3 sequences, with around 6.6% as singletons. This clonotype was picked up many times. Germline loops: CDR1 LGHDT, CDR2 YNNKEL (reference sequence). V dropped 4 bases and J dropped 2; count of bases not matched to a gene: 6. This CDR3 contains 16 residues. In addition, the sample was reused for a study of yellow fever vaccine responses in identical twins.

Sequenced input: memory (CD45RO+) T cells sorted from blood. The receptor comes from a woman under 30 in good health. The gene calls are TRBV3-1 and TRBJ2-5, with 11 bases matching TRBD2. The CDR3 DNA is TGTGCCAGCAGCCCCTGGGGACTAGCGGATCAAGAGACCCAGTACTTC. Its translation is CASSPWGLADQETQYF.